This record covers a single T cell receptor beta chain. These data belong to a study of OX40 agonist ivuxolimab in advanced cancers. TCRdb keeps only in-frame clones here, not all; method: immunoSEQ multiplex PCR. The data hold 91,000 or so clones, with approximately 90% observed a single time. V lost 6 bases and J lost 13; bases outside the gene matches: 7. The CDR3 is 13 residues long. The germline V gene has CDR1 MGHDK and CDR2 SYGVNS. V is TRBV25-1 and J is TRBJ2-1; the match to TRBD2 covers 12 bases. The material sequenced was CD4+ or CD8+ T cells sorted from blood, taken in a trial of the OX40 agonist ivuxolimab. The receptor comes from an adult with an advanced solid tumor such as melanoma, head and neck, liver or kidney cancer. CDR3 nucleotide sequence: TGTGCCAGCAGCAGACTAGCGGGAGTAGACCAGTTCTTC. It translates to CASSRLAGVDQFF.